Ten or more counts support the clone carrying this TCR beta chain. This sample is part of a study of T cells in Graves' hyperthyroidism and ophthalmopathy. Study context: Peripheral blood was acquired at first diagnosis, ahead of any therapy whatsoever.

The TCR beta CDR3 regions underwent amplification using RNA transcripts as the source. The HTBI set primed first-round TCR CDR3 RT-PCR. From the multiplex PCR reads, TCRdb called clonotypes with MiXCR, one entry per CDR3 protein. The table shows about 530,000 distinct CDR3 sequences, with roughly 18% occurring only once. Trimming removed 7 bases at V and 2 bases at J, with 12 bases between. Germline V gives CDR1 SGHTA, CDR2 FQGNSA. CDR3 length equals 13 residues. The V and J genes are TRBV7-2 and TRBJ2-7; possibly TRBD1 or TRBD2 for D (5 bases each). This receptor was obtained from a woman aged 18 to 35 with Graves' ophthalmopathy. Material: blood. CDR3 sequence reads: CASNEGRPYEQYF. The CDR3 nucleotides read TGTGCCAGCAACGAGGGACGGCCCTACGAGCAGTACTTC.